The rows below give T cell receptor beta chains drawn from one sample of a study of T cell responses to AZD1222 COVID-19 vaccine. Sequenced by immunoSEQ multiplex PCR; TCRdb stores in-frame clones only, minus some. The sample shows 80,000 to 130,000 clones, 85% to 90% of them seen only once. The specimen comprised peripheral blood, sampled on day 0 of AZD1222 vaccination. The receptor source for this set is an adult in good health. The CDR3 runs from the conserved cysteine through the conserved F or W. Fields, in order: V gene, clone size, D gene, J gene, CDR3 DNA, CDR3 protein. A D gene is named only where the DNA matches it firmly. Clone size is not always given. Where it is, it says once, few, many or a class for expanded clones.

TRBV29-1	-	-	TRBJ1-1	TGCAGCGCCGTTCACCTCGGACAGAGGAACACTGAAGCTTTCTTT	CSAVHLGQRNTEAFF
TRBV9	-	-	TRBJ1-1	TGTGCCAGCCGGGACCGAGACCTTGAAGCTTTCTTT	CASRDRDLEAFF
TRBV10-2	-	-	TRBJ1-2	TGCGCCAGCAGTGATGCGGGAGTTGGGTATGGCTACACCTTC	CASSDAGVGYGYTF
TRBV3-1/TRBV3-2	few	-	TRBJ2-7	TGTGCCAGCAGTACAGGGTCGAGGGAGCAGTACTTC	CASSTGSREQYF
TRBV7-2	-	-	TRBJ1-2	TGTGCCAGCAGCTTAACAGGAACTGATGGCTACACCTTC	CASSLTGTDGYTF
TRBV7-9	-	TRBD1	TRBJ1-2	TGTGCCAGCAGCTTAGGGTCGGGACAGGGCTATGGCTACACCTTC	CASSLGSGQGYGYTF
TRBV3-1/TRBV3-2	-	-	TRBJ2-7	TGTGCCAGCAGCCAAGCGACAGGATCCTACGAGCAGTACTTC	CASSQATGSYEQYF
TRBV29-1	-	-	TRBJ2-7	TGCAGCGTTGAAAGTGCCTACGAGCAGTACTTC	CSVESAYEQYF
TRBV24-1	-	TRBD1	TRBJ2-3	TGTGCCACCAGTGATTTCACGCCAGGGACAGGGGGCAGGGATACGCAGTATTTT	CATSDFTPGTGGRDTQYF
TRBV28	-	TRBD2	TRBJ2-7	TGTGCCAGCAGTTTGCCGACTAGCGGGAGTCGGAGTGAGCAGTACTTC	CASSLPTSGSRSEQYF
TRBV6-4	-	TRBD1	TRBJ1-2	TGTGCCAGAAACGGGACAGGGACTAAATATCGTAACTATGGCTACACCTTC	CARNGTGTKYRNYGYTF
TRBV5-1	-	TRBD1	TRBJ1-4	TGCGCCAGCAGCAGTACAGGGGCGGCTAATGAAAAACTGTTTTTT	CASSSTGAANEKLFF
TRBV7-9	-	TRBD1	TRBJ1-4	TGTGCCAGCAGCTTAGCGGGTGAGGGGGCTGAAAAACTGTTTTTT	CASSLAGEGAEKLFF
TRBV5-1	-	TRBD1	TRBJ1-6	TGCGCCAGCAGCCCAGCCGGGACAGGGTTAGCCCTCCACTTT	CASSPAGTGLALHF
TRBV6-6	-	TRBD1	TRBJ1-4	TGTGCCAGCAGTCCCTTACCGGGACAGGATAATGGCGACTTTGAAAAACTGTTTTTT	CASSPLPGQDNGDFEKLFF
TRBV7-2	-	-	TRBJ2-2	TGTGCCAGCAGCTCCCAGGGGAACACCGGGGAGCTGTTTTTT	CASSSQGNTGELFF
TRBV19	once	-	TRBJ1-3	TGTGCCACCTCCCCGCAGAACTCTGGAAACACCATATATTTT	CATSPQNSGNTIYF
TRBV11-2	-	TRBD1	TRBJ2-7	TGTGCCAGCAGCTTAGACCCGGGACAGGGAAGGGAGCAGTACTTC	CASSLDPGQGREQYF